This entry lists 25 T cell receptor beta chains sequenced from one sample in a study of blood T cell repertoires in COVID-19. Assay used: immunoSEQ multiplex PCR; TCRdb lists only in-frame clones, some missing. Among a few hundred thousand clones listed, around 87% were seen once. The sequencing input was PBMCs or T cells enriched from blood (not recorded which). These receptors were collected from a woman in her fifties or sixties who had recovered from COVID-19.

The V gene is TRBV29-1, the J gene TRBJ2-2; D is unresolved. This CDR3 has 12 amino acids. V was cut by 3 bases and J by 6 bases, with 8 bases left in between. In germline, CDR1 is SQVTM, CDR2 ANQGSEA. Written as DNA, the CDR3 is TGCAGCGTTGACTCAGATGCCGGGGAGCTGTTTTTT. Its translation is CSVDSDAGELFF.

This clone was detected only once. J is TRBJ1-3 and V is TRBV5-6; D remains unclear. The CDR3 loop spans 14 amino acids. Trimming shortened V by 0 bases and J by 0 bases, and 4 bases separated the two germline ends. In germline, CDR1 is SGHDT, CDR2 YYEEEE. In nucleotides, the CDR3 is TGTGCCAGCAGCTTGGGGGCCTCTGGAAACACCATATATTTT. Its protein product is CASSLGASGNTIYF. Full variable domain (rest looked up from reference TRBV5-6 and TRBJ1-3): DAGVTQSPTHLIKTRGQQVTLRCSPKSGHDTVSWYQQALGQGPQFIFQYYEEEERQRGNFPDRFSGHQFPNYSSELNVNALLLGDSALYLCASSLGASGNTIYFGEGSWLTVV.

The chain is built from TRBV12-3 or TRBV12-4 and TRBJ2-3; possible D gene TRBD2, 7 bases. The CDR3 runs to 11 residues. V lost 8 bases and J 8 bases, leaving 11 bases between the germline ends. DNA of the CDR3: TGTGCCAGCGCTAGGGGGGGTACGCAGTATTTT. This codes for CASARGGTQYF.

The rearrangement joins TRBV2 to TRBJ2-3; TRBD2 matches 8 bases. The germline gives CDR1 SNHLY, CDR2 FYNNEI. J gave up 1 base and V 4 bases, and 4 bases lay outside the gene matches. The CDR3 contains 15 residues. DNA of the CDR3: TGTGCCAGCAGTGTGGACGGGAGGGGCACAGATACGCAGTATTTT. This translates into CASSVDGRGTDTQYF.

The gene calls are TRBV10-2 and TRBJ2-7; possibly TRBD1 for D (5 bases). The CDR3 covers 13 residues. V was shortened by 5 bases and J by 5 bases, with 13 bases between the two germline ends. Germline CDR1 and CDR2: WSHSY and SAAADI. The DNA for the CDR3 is TGCGCCAGCAGTCTTCAGGGTTTCCACGAGCAGTACTTC. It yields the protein CASSLQGFHEQYF.

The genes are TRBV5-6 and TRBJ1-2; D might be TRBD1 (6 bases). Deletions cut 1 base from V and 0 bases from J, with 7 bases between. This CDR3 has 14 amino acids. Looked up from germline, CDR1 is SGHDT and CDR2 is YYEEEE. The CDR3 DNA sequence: TGTGCCAGCAGCTTGCCAGGGGCTAACTATGGCTACACCTTC. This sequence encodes CASSLPGANYGYTF.

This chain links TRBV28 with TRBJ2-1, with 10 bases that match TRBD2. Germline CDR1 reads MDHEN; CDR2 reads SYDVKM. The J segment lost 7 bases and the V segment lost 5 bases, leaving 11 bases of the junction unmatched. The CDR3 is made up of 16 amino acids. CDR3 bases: TGTGCCAGCAGTATCCCCCCGGGACTAGCGCTGAATGAGCAGTTCTTC. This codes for CASSIPPGLALNEQFF.

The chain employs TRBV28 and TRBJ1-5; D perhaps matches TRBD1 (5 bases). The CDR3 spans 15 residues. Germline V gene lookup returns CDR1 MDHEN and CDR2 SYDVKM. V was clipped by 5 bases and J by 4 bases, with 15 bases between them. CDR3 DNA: TGTGCCAGCAGTACCGGGGGTGGGGGAAATCAGCCCCAGCATTTT. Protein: CASSTGGGGNQPQHF.

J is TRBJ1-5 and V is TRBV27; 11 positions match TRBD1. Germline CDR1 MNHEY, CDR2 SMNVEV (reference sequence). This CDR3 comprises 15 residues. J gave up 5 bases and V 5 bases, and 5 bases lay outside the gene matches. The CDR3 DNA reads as TGTGCCAGCAGTCCCAGGGACAGGGGGTATCAGCCCCAGCATTTT. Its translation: CASSPRDRGYQPQHF.

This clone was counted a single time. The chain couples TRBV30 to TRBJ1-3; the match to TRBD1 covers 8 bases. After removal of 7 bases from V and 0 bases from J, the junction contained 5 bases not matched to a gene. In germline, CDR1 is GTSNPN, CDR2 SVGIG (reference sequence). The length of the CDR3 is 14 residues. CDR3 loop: CAYETGGSGNTIYF. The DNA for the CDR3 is TGTGCCTACGAAACAGGGGGCTCTGGAAACACCATATATTTT.

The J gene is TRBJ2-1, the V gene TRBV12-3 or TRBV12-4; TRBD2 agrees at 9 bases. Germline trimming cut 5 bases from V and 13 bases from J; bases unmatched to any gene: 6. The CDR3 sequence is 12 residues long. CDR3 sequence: CASSLTSGPQFF. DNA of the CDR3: TGTGCCAGCAGTCTGACTAGCGGACCCCAGTTCTTC.

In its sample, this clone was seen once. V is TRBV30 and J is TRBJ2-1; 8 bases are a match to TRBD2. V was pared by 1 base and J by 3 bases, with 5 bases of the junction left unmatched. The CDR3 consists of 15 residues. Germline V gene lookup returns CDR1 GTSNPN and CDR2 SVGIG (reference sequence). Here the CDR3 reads CAWSERELSYNEQFF. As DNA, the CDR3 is TGTGCCTGGAGTGAGCGGGAGTTGAGCTACAATGAGCAGTTCTTC.

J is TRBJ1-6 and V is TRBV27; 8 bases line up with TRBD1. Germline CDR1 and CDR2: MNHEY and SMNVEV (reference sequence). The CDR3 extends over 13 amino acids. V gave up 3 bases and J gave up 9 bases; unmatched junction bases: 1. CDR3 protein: CASSFGQGSPLHF. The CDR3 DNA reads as TGTGCCAGCAGTTTCGGACAGGGTTCACCCCTCCACTTT.

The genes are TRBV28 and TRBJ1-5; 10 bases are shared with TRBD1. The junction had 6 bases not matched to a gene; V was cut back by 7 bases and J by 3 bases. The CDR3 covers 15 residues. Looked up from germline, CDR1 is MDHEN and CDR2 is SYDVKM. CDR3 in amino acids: CASIRDRGYNQPQHF. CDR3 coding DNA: TGTGCCAGCATCCGGGACAGGGGCTACAATCAGCCCCAGCATTTT.

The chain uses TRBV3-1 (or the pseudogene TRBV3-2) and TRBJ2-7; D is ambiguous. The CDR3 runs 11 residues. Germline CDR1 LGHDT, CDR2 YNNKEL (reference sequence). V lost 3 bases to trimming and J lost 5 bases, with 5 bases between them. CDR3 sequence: CASSHLDEQYF. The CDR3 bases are TGTGCCAGCAGCCACCTCGACGAGCAGTACTTC.

The DNA of the CDR3 is TGTGCCAGCAGCTTCTCCGGGACAGACCTTACCTACGAGCAGTACTTC. As protein: CASSFSGTDLTYEQYF. The genes are TRBV6-2 or TRBV6-3 and TRBJ2-7; 7 bases are a match to TRBD1. CDR3 length: 16 residues. After removal of 6 bases from V and 2 bases from J, the junction contained 13 bases not matched to a gene. CDR1 MNHEY and CDR2 SVGEGT come from the germline V gene.

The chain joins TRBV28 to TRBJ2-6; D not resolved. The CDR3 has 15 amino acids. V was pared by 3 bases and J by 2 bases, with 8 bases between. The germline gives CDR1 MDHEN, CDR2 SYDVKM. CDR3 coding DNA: TGTGCCAGCAGTTTTTCCCAGACTGGGGCCAACGTCCTGACTTTC. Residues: CASSFSQTGANVLTF.

CDR3 amino acids: CASSLTGGLNEKLFF. CDR3 nucleotides: TGTGCCAGCAGCTTAACTGGGGGCCTTAATGAAAAACTGTTTTTT. The chain employs TRBV7-9 and TRBJ1-4; tentative D call: TRBD1 (6 bases). The CDR3 loop spans 15 amino acids. V was trimmed by 2 bases and J by 4 bases, leaving 11 bases between them. Per germline, CDR1 SEHNR and CDR2 FQNEAQ (reference sequence).

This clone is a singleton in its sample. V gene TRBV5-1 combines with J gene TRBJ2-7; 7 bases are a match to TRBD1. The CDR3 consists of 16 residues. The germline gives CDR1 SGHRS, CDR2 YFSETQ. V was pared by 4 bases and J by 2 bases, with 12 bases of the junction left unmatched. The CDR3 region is CASSGRQGTGTYEQYF. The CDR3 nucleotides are TGCGCCAGCAGCGGCAGACAGGGTACCGGTACCTACGAGCAGTACTTC.

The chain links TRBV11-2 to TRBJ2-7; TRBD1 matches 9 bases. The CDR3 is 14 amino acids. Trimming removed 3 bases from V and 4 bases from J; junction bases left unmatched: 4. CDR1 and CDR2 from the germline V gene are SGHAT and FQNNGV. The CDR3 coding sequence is TGTGCCAGCAGCTTGGGACAGGGAGGTTACGAGCAGTACTTC. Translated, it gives CASSLGQGGYEQYF.

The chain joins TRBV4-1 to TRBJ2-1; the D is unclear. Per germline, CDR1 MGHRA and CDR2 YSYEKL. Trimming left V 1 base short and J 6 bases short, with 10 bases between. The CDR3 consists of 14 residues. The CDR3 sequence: CASSQANRLNEQFF. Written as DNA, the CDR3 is TGCGCCAGCAGCCAAGCAAATAGACTCAATGAGCAGTTCTTC.

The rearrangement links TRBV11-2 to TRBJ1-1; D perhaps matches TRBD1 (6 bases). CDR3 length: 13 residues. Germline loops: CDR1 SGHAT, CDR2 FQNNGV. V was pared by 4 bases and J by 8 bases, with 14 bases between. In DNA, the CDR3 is TGTGCCAGCAGCTCGGGACTACAGGGCGAAGCTTTCTTT. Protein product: CASSSGLQGEAFF.

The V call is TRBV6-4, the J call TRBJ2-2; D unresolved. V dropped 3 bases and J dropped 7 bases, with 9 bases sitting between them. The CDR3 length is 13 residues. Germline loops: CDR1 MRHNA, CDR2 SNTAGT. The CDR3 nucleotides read TGTGCCAGCAGTGAACAGTCCGGCGGGGAGCTGTTTTTT. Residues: CASSEQSGGELFF.

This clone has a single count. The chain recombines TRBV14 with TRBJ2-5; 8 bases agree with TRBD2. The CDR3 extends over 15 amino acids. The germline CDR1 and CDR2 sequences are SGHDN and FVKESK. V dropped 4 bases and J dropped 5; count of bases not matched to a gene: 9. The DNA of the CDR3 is TGTGCCAGCAGCCTCATCAAAATAGCGGGGGAGACCCAGTACTTC. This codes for CASSLIKIAGETQYF.

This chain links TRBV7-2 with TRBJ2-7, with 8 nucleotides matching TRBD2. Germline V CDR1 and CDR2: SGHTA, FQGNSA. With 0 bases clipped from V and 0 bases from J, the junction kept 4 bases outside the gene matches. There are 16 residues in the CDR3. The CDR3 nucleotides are TGTGCCAGCAGCTTAGCGTCGGGGGGGGACTCCTACGAGCAGTACTTC. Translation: CASSLASGGDSYEQYF.